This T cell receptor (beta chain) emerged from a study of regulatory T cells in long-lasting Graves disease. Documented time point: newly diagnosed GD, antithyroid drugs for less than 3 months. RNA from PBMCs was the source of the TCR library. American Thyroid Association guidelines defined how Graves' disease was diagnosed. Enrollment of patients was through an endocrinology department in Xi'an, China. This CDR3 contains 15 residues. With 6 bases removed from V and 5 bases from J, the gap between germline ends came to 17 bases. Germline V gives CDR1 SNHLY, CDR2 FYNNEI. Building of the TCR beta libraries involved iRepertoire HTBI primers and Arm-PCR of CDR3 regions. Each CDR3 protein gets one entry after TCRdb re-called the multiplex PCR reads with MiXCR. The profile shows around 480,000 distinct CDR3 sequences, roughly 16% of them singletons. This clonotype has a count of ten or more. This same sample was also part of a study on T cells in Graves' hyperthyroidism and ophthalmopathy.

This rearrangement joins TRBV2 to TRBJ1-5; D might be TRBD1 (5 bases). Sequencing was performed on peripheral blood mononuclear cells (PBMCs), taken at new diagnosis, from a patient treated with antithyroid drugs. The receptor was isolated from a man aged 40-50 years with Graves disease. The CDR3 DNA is TGTGCCAGCAGCATGCCGGGGCAGGGTCATCAGCCCCAGCATTTT. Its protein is CASSMPGQGHQPQHF. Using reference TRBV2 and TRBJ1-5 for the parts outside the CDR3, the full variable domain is EPEVTQTPSHQVTQMGQEVILRCVPISNHLYFYWYRQILGQKVEFLVSFYNNEISEKSEIFDDQFSVERPDGSNFTLKIRSTKLEDSAMYFCASSMPGQGHQPQHFGDGTRLSIL.